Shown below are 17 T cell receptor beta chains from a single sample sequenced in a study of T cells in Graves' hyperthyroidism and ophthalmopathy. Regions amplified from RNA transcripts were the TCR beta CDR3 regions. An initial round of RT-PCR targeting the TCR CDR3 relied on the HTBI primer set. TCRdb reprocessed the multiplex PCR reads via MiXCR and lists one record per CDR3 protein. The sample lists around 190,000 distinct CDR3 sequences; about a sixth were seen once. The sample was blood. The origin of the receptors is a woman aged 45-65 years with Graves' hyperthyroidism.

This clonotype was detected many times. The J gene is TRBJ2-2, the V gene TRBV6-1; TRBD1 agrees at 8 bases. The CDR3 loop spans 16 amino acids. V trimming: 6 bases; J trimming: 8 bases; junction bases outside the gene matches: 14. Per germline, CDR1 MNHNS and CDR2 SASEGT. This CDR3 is CASSGQGRARAGELFF. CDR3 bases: TGTGCCAGCAGCGGACAGGGAAGAGCTAGGGCAGGGGAGCTGTTTTTT.

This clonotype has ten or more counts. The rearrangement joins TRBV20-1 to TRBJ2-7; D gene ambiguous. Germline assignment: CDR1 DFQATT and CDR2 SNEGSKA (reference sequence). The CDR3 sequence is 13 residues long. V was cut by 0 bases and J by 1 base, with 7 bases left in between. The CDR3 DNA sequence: TGCAGTGCTAGAGAGCCCCCTTCCTACGAGCAGTACTTC. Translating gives CSAREPPSYEQYF.

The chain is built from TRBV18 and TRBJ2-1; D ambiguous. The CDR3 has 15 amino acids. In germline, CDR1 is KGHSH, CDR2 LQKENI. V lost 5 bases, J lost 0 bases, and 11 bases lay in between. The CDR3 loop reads CASSIDESSYNEQFF. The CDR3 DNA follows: TGTGCCAGCTCAATCGACGAGAGCTCCTACAATGAGCAGTTCTTC.

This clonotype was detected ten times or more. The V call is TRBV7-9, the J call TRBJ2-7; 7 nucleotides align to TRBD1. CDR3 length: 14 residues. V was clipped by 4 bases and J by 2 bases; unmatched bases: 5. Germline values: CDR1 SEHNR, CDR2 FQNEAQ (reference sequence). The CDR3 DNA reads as TGTGCCAGCAGCTCGCCAGACAGGGCCTACGAGCAGTACTTC. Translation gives CASSSPDRAYEQYF.

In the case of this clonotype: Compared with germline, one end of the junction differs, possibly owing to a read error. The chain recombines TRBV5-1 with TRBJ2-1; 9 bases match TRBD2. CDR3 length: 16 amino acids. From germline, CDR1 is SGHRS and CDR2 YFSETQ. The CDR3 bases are TGTGCCAGCAGCTTGCCAGGGACTAGCAGCTACAATGAGCAGTTCTTC. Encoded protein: CASSLPGTSSYNEQFF.

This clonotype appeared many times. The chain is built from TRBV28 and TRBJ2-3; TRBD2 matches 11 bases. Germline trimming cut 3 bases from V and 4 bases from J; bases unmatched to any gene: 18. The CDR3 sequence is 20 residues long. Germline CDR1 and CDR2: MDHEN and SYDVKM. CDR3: CASSFGGRWGLAERADTQYF. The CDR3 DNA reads TGTGCCAGCAGTTTCGGCGGGAGGTGGGGACTAGCGGAGAGGGCAGATACGCAGTATTTT.

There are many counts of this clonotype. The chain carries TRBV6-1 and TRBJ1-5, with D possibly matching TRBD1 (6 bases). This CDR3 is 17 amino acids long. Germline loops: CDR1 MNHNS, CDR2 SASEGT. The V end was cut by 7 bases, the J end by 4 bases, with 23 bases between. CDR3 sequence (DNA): TGTGCCAGCAAATTACAGGGTCCGAAATTTGCAAATCAGCCCCAGCATTTT. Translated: CASKLQGPKFANQPQHF.

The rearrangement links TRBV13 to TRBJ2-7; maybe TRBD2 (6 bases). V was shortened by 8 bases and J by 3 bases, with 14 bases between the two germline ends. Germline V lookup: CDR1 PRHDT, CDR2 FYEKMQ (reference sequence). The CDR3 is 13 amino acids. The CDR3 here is CASVGGPSYEQYF. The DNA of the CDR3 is TGTGCCAGCGTTGGAGGGCCTAGCTACGAGCAGTACTTC.

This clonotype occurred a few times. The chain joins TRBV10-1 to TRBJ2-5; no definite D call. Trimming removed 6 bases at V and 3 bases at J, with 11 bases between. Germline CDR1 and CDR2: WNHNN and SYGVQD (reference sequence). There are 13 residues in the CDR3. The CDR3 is CASSRTMEETQYF. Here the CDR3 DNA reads TGCGCCAGCAGCCGGACGATGGAAGAGACCCAGTACTTC.

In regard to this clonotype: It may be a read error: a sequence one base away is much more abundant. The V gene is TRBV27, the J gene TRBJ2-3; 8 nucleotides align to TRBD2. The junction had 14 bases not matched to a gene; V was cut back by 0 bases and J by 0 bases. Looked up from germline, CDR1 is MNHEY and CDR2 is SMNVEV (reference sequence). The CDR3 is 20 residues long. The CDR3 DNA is TGTGCCAGCAGTTTATCCCTATCGGGAGGGCCGAGGGACAGCACAGATACGCAGTATTTT. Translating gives CASSLSLSGGPRDSTDTQYF.

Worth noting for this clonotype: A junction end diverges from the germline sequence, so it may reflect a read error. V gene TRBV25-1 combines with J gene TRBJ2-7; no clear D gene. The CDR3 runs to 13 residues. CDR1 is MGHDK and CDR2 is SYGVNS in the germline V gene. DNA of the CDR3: TGTGCCAGCGAGAGCTGGCACTCCTACGAGCAGTGCTTC. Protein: CASESWHSYEQCF.

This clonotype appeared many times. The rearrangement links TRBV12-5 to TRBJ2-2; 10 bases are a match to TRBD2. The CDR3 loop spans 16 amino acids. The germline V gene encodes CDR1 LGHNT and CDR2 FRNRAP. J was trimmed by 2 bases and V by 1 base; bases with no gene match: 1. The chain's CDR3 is CASGLGLAGNTGELFF. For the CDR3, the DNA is TGTGCTAGTGGTTTGGGACTAGCGGGTAACACCGGGGAGCTGTTTTTT. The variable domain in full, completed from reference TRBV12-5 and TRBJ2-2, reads DARVTQTPRHKVTEMGQEVTMRCQPILGHNTVFWYRQTMMQGLELLAYFRNRAPLDDSGMPKDRFSAEMPDATLATLKIQPSEPRDSAVYFCASGLGLAGNTGELFFGEGSRLTVL.

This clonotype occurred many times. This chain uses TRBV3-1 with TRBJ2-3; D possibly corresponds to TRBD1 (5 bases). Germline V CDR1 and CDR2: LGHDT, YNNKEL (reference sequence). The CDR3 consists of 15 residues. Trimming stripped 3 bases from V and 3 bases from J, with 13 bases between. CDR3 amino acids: CASSHLAGLTDTQYF. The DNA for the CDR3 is TGTGCCAGCAGCCACCTGGCAGGGCTTACAGATACGCAGTATTTT.

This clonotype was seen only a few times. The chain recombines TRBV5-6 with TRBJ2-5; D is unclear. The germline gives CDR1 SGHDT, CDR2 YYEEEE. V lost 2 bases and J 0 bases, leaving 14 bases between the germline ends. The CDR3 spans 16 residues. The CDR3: CASSLDAQTHQETQYF. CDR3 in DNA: TGTGCCAGCAGCTTAGATGCCCAGACCCACCAAGAGACCCAGTACTTC.

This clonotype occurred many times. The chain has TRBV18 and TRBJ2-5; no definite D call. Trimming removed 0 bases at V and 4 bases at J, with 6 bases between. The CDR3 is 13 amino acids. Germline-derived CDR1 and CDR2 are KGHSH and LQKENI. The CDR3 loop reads CASSPPDPETQYF. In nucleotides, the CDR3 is TGTGCCAGCTCACCACCTGACCCAGAGACCCAGTACTTC.

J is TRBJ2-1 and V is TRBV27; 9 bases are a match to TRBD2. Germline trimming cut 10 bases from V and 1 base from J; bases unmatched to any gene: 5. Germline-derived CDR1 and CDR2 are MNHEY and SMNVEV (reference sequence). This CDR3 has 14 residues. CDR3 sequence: CANPSGRSYNEQFF. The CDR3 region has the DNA TGTGCCAATCCCAGCGGGAGGTCCTACAATGAGCAGTTCTTC.

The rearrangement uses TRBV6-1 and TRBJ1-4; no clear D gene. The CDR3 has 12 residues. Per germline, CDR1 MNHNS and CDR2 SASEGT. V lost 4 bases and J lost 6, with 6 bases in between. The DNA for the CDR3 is TGTGCCAGCAGTGGAGCTTATGAAAAACTGTTTTTT. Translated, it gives CASSGAYEKLFF.